This T cell receptor beta chain was recorded in a study of cytomegalovirus exposure and HLA in healthy donors (dated by TCRdb to 2017 to 2019). Regarding the study in general: An earlier analysis of roughly 570 of the donors reported approximately 280 Gb of sequence data and 100 million to 120 million unique TCR beta sequences obtained from 150 million to 200 million T cells. About 310 gigabases of sequencing data and tens of millions of unique TCR sequences were included in an early release covering 550 to 800 HLA-typed donors. Of the 350 to 400 genotyped donors, roughly 80% fell in the genetic ancestry cluster associated with self-reported Caucasian donors. The study aimed to test whether cataloging public T cell receptors could reveal signatures of past pathogen exposure. Using immunosequencing, the study profiled T cell repertoires from 500 to 800 subjects and related those repertoires to cytomegalovirus serostatus. Along with the roughly 670-subject first cohort, a separate validation cohort of over a hundred different subjects was used. High-throughput TCR immunosequencing, statistical association of individual TCRs with disease status, and machine learning were combined to predict cytomegalovirus infection status. To study patterns of TCR occurrence, a later analysis re-analyzed previously published TCR beta repertoires from 666 donors and added high-resolution HLA genotyping. In the later analysis, no new phenotypic data were used to find candidate immune exposures; instead, reliance was placed on TCR beta sequences and their occurrence across donors. An earlier analysis of nearly 600 of the donors applied high-throughput TCR beta sequencing to assess whether each TCR beta V gene segment acted as functional or pseudogenic. Donor age, sex, ethnicity and CMV serostatus were compiled together with the repertoire data. Genome-wide SNP genotypes for about three fifths of the 666 donors were used in a later genetic analysis, which treated that subset as a discovery cohort. All discovery cohort repertoires had been generated on a single sequencing platform. Class I and class II HLA loci were covered by the typing at four-digit resolution. Typing coverage differed by locus: A, B, C, DRB1 and DQB1 were typed in roughly 629-630 donors, DQA1 in around 500, DPA1 in over 600, and DPB1 in around 440. About 5 DR-DQ haplotypes were handled as single units for association and clustering, since linkage in the cohort was strong. Among roughly 400 genotyped donors of the cohort, an average of approximately 250,000 unique TCR beta nucleotide sequences were sequenced per donor, roughly 20% of them non-productive. Study-wide conclusions, independent of this receptor: In a later analysis, the rate of TCR association differed among HLA loci, with DRB1 alleles having the most associated TCRs and HLA-C alleles having the fewest. A further reported finding was that TCR beta sequences accurately predicted the HLA-A and HLA-B alleles for most subjects in the first cohort. In a later genetic analysis, fewer N-insertions in productive TCRs were reported among donors in an Asian-associated ancestry cluster than the roughly 700-donor mean. In both the original and validation cohorts, the classifier was reported to diagnose cytomegalovirus status with high specificity and sensitivity. Across donors, most TCR sequences were observed very rarely, whereas some public TCRs were present in many individuals. A group of highly shared sequence variants was considered likely to be a technical artifact of the sequencing pipeline. In vitro tests confirmed that a few of the cytomegalovirus-associated TCR beta chains recognize cytomegalovirus antigens. Linkage disequilibrium might explain the correlated functional status among segregating V segments, but an unknown experimental factor could not be ruled out. When HLA alleles, especially DR and DQ, strongly co-occurred, TCR associations were difficult to assign to individual alleles. A later analysis found that HLA-associated TCR beta chains were more clonally expanded and had lower generation probabilities than equally common non-associated chains. The presence/absence analyses assumed that sequencing depth was roughly uniform across donors, and that assumption may not be true. In a later analysis, some 18,000 TCR beta sequences were associated with specific HLA alleles at a false discovery rate of 0.05. Most CMV-associated TCR beta chains appeared to be HLA-restricted in a later analysis, and the HLA associations seemed to be driven largely by CMV exposure. In a later analysis, several top co-occurrence clusters were reported to appear linked to parvovirus B19, influenza, CMV and Epstein-Barr virus. Because the 87-base-pair reads could not distinguish some IMGT-functional V segments, including TRBV6-2 and TRBV6-3, those segments were excluded. Because HLA typing was missing for some donors at each locus, association tests included only the typed subset. Immune exposure information for the cohort was limited to CMV serostatus. Broadly in line with IMGT annotations, most TCR beta V segments showed up in productive rearrangements about 87% or about 30% of the time in an earlier analysis of about 500 of the donors. The cohort was sequenced for TCR beta chains only, and without alpha or paired-chain data the features that could be detected were limited. The authors suggested that the approach could potentially be extended to other disease states and immunological phenotypes. A later genetic analysis associated a missense DCLRE1C variant with V-gene and J-gene trimming of TCR beta chains, and an independent cohort replicated the association. The study gave a list of over 150 TCR beta chains associated with cytomegalovirus. Because counts were too low, about 15 rarely observed V segments, including chromosome 9 orphons, were left out of the earlier analysis of about 620 of the donors.

Note on this clone: No antigen is known for it. No base qualities exist here, and no much larger clone lies one base off it.

The library was produced with the immunoSEQ multiplex PCR assay. A mixture of 60 forward primers for TCR Vbeta segments and 13 reverse primers for TCR Jbeta segments was used in the multiplex PCR. Amplification of the CDR3 region of rearranged TCR beta genes was performed with a multiplex PCR assay on genomic DNA. Amplified TCR beta libraries were sequenced as 87-base-pair reads on the Illumina HiSeq System. Concerning the study's data processing: Across the roughly 640 repertoires, a later analysis counted about 81 million unique TCR beta chains, some 11 million of which were shared by at least two donors. Raw reads were error-corrected and collapsed into unique sequences by a nearest-neighbor algorithm in which closely related sequences were merged to remove PCR and sequencing errors. V, D and J gene segments were assigned by aligning CDR3 sequences to IMGT reference sequences. Each retained sequence needed at least a six-nucleotide match to both a V gene segment and a J gene segment. A rearrangement was called productive if the CDR3 had no stop codons and remained in frame with V and J, and every other rearrangement was called non-productive. CDR3 was defined by IMGT convention, running from the second conserved V-encoded cysteine to the conserved J-encoded phenylalanine. Sequences without an unambiguous match to a single V gene segment were excluded from the earlier analysis of about 630 of the donors. In an earlier analysis of several hundred of the donors, V segments were called functional above 56.7% productive rearrangements and were called segregating when the between-donor standard deviation exceeded 5%. A statistical classification framework was developed to diagnose cytomegalovirus status using the catalog of TCR beta chain sequences. In a later analysis, TCR nucleotide sequences were compared against IMGT/GENE-DB human TR gene sequences so that V and J genes could be assigned. Using the TCRdist pipeline, a later analysis assigned CDR3 sequences along with most-parsimonious VDJ recombination scenarios. In a later analysis, every TCR beta chain was defined by the combination of its CDR3 amino acid sequence and its V-gene family, and reads without a unique V-gene family were dropped. To address suspected cross-contamination and a sequencing artifact, a later analysis removed roughly 640 highly shared, low-generation-probability nucleotide sequences. In a later analysis, a clonal expansion index for each public chain was calculated from normalized within-repertoire ranks of inferred template counts. In a later analysis, generation probabilities were computed using a VDJ recombination model fitted to out-of-frame rearrangements, and the results were checked against IGoR. A later analysis scored TCR-TCR, TCR-HLA and TCR-CMV co-occurrence with hypergeometric tests, applying a repertoire-size bias correction to TCR pairs. To estimate false discovery rates, a later analysis permuted the HLA or CMV assignments 20 times. In a later analysis, co-occurring TCRs were grouped with DBSCAN, and TCRdist sequence similarity was added when clustering was performed within HLA-allele-positive subsets. For co-occurrence clustering, repertoires with fewer than 30,000 or more than 120,000 public chains were excluded, along with a handful of repertoires with anomalous nucleotide sharing. What TCRdb holds here is the immuneACCESS table cut down to in-frame rearrangements. Part of the clones is not present; checked against another copy, under half of the missing clones reflect an unresolved V gene, and the others are unexplained. V and J calls and clone size are those listed in that table; D and trimming were worked out from the DNA. This sample holds more than 130,000 clones; about 78% were observed only once. Jointly, the top ten make up roughly 3% of the sample.

CDR1 and CDR2 are drawn from the germline V gene (reference sequence): LNHDA, SQIVND. From cysteine to phenylalanine, the CDR3 is 15 amino acids long. Here the CDR3 DNA is all that survives: 45 bases in frame from base 1. The germline V and J ends show losses of 8 bases and 9 bases respectively, and no gene match explains 13 bases of the junction. The cohort was made up of hundreds of healthy bone marrow donors. Cohort members were all nominally healthy when sampled, although unrecorded immune exposures were likely present. The donor was CMV seronegative and was included in the group of 352 seronegative cohort members. A peripheral blood sample was provided by each donor, and peripheral blood mononuclear cells were used for TCR beta sequencing. The Qiagen DNeasy Blood Extraction Kit was used to extract genomic DNA from the blood cell samples.

The sequenced material came from PBMCs. The chain is assembled from TRBV19 and TRBJ1-6; 7 bases in between match TRBD1. This clonotype was obtained from a male donor in good health and CMV-seronegative. The base sequence is TGTGCCAGTGGGGACAGAGGGGGTATGGTTTCACCCCTCCACTTT. Its protein reads: CASGDRGGMVSPLHF.